Following are 27 T cell receptor beta chains from one sample sequenced in a study of Graves' ophthalmopathy and Graves' hyperthyroidism. Amplified TCR beta CDR3 regions were obtained using RNA transcripts as template. Investigators did first-round RT-PCR with HTBI primers, then second-round multiplex PCR. TCRdb itself ran the multiplex PCR reads through MiXCR, one entry per CDR3 protein. This sample has around 400,000 distinct CDR3 sequences; 15% to 20% occur once, and the top ten carry roughly 1.6%. Sequenced material: peripheral blood. These receptor sequences come from a young woman with Graves' ophthalmopathy.

Ten or more counts support this clonotype. This chain links TRBV3-1 with TRBJ1-1, with D possibly TRBD1 on 5 matching bases. The CDR3 spans 14 residues. Per the germline V gene, CDR1 is LGHDT and CDR2 is YNNKEL (reference sequence). V lost 0 bases, J lost 7 bases, and 12 bases lay in between. CDR3 amino acids: CASSQETGRNEAFF. CDR3 DNA sequence: TGTGCCAGCAGCCAAGAGACGGGACGGAATGAAGCTTTCTTT.

This clonotype was recorded many times. The gene calls are TRBV7-2 and TRBJ2-7; weak D call: TRBD2 (6 bases). The germline CDR1 and CDR2 sequences are SGHTA and FQGNSA. The ends were cut back, 3 bases at V and 6 bases at J, with 12 bases in the middle. The CDR3 length is 13 residues. Here the CDR3 reads CASSFGRGREQYF. The DNA for the CDR3 is TGTGCCAGCAGCTTTGGGCGGGGTCGCGAGCAGTACTTC.

Ten or more counts support this clonotype. The chain uses TRBV20-1 and TRBJ1-5; D unclear. CDR1 and CDR2 from the germline V gene are DFQATT and SNEGSKA (reference sequence). The CDR3 totals 13 residues. V gave up 4 bases and J gave up 1 base, with 8 bases separating them. The CDR3 DNA reads TGCAGTGCTATCCAGGTCAGCAATCAGCCCCAGCATTTT. It translates to CSAIQVSNQPQHF.

This clonotype was recorded many times. The genes are TRBV28 and TRBJ1-5, with D tentatively TRBD1 (5 bases). The V gene lost 3 bases and the J gene lost 0 bases, with 12 bases spanning the gap. This CDR3 has 16 amino acids. Germline CDR1 and CDR2: MDHEN and SYDVKM. The CDR3 protein is CASSLRQFVSNQPQHF. The DNA of the CDR3 is TGTGCCAGCAGTTTGCGACAGTTTGTTAGCAATCAGCCCCAGCATTTT.

This clonotype appeared many times. The genes are TRBV18 and TRBJ2-7; no clear D gene. V was trimmed by 3 bases and J by 7 bases, leaving 13 bases between them. CDR3 length: 13 residues. Germline lookup yields CDR1 KGHSH and CDR2 LQKENI. The chain's CDR3 is CASSPYVAVEQYF. In DNA, the CDR3 is TGTGCCAGCTCACCCTACGTAGCTGTGGAGCAGTACTTC. Based on the CDR3 plus reference TRBV18 and TRBJ2-7, the full variable domain is NAGVMQNPRHLVRRRGQEARLRCSPMKGHSHVYWYRQLPEEGLKFMVYLQKENIIDESGMPKERFSAEFPKEGPSILRIQQVVRGDSAAYFCASSPYVAVEQYFGPGTRLTVT.

The chain carries TRBV6-2 or TRBV6-3 and TRBJ2-5; the D gene is possibly TRBD1 (6 bases). The germline gives CDR1 MNHEY, CDR2 SVGEGT. V gave up 5 bases and J gave up 3 bases, with 7 bases separating them. The CDR3 consists of 12 residues. This CDR3 is CASSRQEETQYF. The CDR3 DNA sequence: TGTGCCAGCAGTCGACAGGAAGAGACCCAGTACTTC.

This clonotype was observed many times. The chain combines TRBV6-5 with TRBJ2-2; D assignment may be TRBD1 or TRBD2 (5 bases each). Germline V lookup: CDR1 MNHEY, CDR2 SVGAGI. The V and J ends lost 5 bases and 4 bases respectively, with 17 bases between them. There are 16 residues in the CDR3. In DNA, the CDR3 is TGTGCCAGCAGTACTCCGGGGTTCGGGGCCACCGGGGAGCTGTTTTTT. It yields the protein CASSTPGFGATGELFF.

The chain joins TRBV6-5 to TRBJ2-7; D perhaps matches TRBD2 (5 bases). From germline, CDR1 is MNHEY and CDR2 SVGAGI. V was clipped by 0 bases and J by 2 bases, with 14 bases between them. CDR3 length equals 16 residues. The CDR3 protein is CASSYSSGSLTYEQYF. The CDR3, as DNA: TGTGCCAGCAGTTACTCGAGCGGTAGCCTGACCTACGAGCAGTACTTC.

In this sample, this clonotype turned up many times. The DNA of the CDR3 is TGCAGTGCTAGACCCAGGTGGGGCCTAAGACCCCAGCATTTT. Translated, it gives CSARPRWGLRPQHF. The genes are TRBV20-1 and TRBJ1-5; possibly TRBD1 for D (5 bases). The germline V and J ends were trimmed by 2 bases and 10 bases, with 18 bases remaining between them. The CDR3 is 14 residues long. Germline assignment: CDR1 DFQATT and CDR2 SNEGSKA (reference sequence).

The chain carries TRBV9 and TRBJ2-5, with D possibly matching TRBD2 (5 bases). Germline CDR1 SGDLS, CDR2 YYNGEE. This CDR3 has 17 amino acids. Trimming took 0 bases from V and 2 from J, leaving 17 bases between them. The CDR3 DNA reads as TGTGCCAGCAGCGTAGCATCGGCGGGCTGGAGACAAGAGACCCAGTACTTC. Translated: CASSVASAGWRQETQYF. Full variable domain (rest looked up from reference TRBV9 and TRBJ2-5): DSGVTQTPKHLITATGQRVTLRCSPRSGDLSVYWYQQSLDQGLQFLIQYYNGEERAKGNILERFSAQQFPDLHSELNLSSLELGDSALYFCASSVASAGWRQETQYFGPGTRLLVL.

At least ten counts were recorded for this clonotype. The gene calls are TRBV7-2 and TRBJ2-5, with a tentative D call TRBD1 (6 bases). From germline, CDR1 is SGHTA and CDR2 FQGNSA. Trimming removed 5 bases at V and 5 bases at J, with 30 bases between. There are 19 residues in the CDR3. CDR3 coding DNA: TGTGCCAGCAGCACTCCAGTTGGGTCCGGGACACAAGGCTGGGAGACCCAGTACTTC. This gives the protein CASSTPVGSGTQGWETQYF.

This chain connects TRBV7-2 to TRBJ2-7, with 8 bases lining up with TRBD1. Unmatched junction bases numbered 6, after V lost 5 bases and J lost 0 bases. This CDR3 contains 15 residues. The germline V gene encodes CDR1 SGHTA and CDR2 FQGNSA. CDR3: CASSAGTGHSYEQYF. The CDR3 DNA reads TGTGCCAGCAGCGCCGGGACAGGACACTCCTACGAGCAGTACTTC. The full variable domain, with the rest looked up from reference TRBV7-2 and TRBJ2-7, is GAGVSQSPSNKVTEKGKDVELRCDPISGHTALYWYRQSLGQGLEFLIYFQGNSAPDKSGLPSDRFSAERTGGSVSTLTIQRTQQEDSAVYLCASSAGTGHSYEQYFGPGTRLTVT.

This clonotype was observed at least ten times. Just one base apart from a much larger clone, this may be a read error. The chain combines TRBV6-2 or TRBV6-3 with TRBJ2-7; no definite D call. CDR1 and CDR2 from the germline V gene are MNHEY and SVGEGT. V was cut by 4 bases and J by 0 bases, with 13 bases left in between. The CDR3 is 15 amino acids. The CDR3 region has the DNA TGTGCCAGCAGTTCCCAGGACGTTTTCTCCTACGAGCAGTACTTC. Its translation: CASSSQDVFSYEQYF.

This chain uses TRBV4-1 with TRBJ1-2; tentatively, D is TRBD1 (6 bases). Trimming removed 1 base from V and 5 bases from J, with 17 bases in between. The CDR3 covers 16 residues. CDR1 is MGHRA, CDR2 YSYEKL, per germline. CDR3 nucleotide sequence: TGCGCCAGCAGCCAAGTCGGGCAGGGGCTCCCATATGGCTACACCTTC. It translates to CASSQVGQGLPYGYTF.

As to this clonotype: A much larger clone lies a single base off, so this may be a read error. The rearrangement joins TRBV11-2 to TRBJ2-5, with TRBD1 identical over 8 bases. Germline V gene data show CDR1 as SGHAT and CDR2 as FQNNGV. This CDR3 spans 16 amino acids. The V and J ends lost 4 bases and 4 bases, in that order; junction bases with no gene match: 11. In DNA, the CDR3 is TGTGCCAGCAGCTCCCCTTGGCAGGGGGCCCTAGAGACCCAGTACTTC. It codes for CASSSPWQGALETQYF.

This clonotype was picked up many times. The chain couples TRBV7-2 to TRBJ1-1; 10 bases are shared with TRBD1. Trimming removed 5 bases from V and 5 bases from J; junction bases left unmatched: 8. Germline CDR1 is SGHTA and CDR2 is FQGNSA. The CDR3 runs 15 residues. CDR3 protein: CASSPRTGGYTEAFF. CDR3 nucleotides: TGTGCCAGCAGCCCCCGGACAGGGGGGTATACTGAAGCTTTCTTT.

At least ten counts were recorded for this clonotype. The rearrangement links TRBV14 to TRBJ2-7; D is undetermined. This CDR3 region has 15 residues. Germline values: CDR1 SGHDN, CDR2 FVKESK. Trimming removed 0 bases at V and 2 bases at J, with 11 bases between. In nucleotides, the CDR3 is TGTGCCAGCAGCCAAGATACAAGGGCCACCTACGAGCAGTACTTC. This encodes CASSQDTRATYEQYF.

This clonotype was counted at least ten times. The chain employs TRBV5-1 and TRBJ2-7; 10 bases agree with TRBD2. Germline assignment: CDR1 SGHRS and CDR2 YFSETQ. The CDR3 runs 15 residues. V lost 5 bases, J lost 2 bases, and 7 bases stayed unmatched. CDR3 sequence (DNA): TGCGCCAGCAGTAAAACTAGCGGGAATGCCTACGAGCAGTACTTC. Its protein is CASSKTSGNAYEQYF.

This clonotype has a count of ten or more. This chain joins TRBV11-2 and TRBJ1-1, with 8 bases that match TRBD1. The ends lost 3 bases at V and 4 bases at J; junction bases unmatched: 7. The CDR3 runs to 15 residues. Germline CDR1 and CDR2: SGHAT and FQNNGV. CDR3 coding DNA: TGTGCCAGCAGCTTGACAGGGGTTCCGGGCACTGAAGCTTTCTTT. Translating gives CASSLTGVPGTEAFF.

This clonotype occurred many times. A much larger clone is a single base away; this may be a read error. This chain joins TRBV19 and TRBJ2-7, with 7 positions matching TRBD1. Germline CDR1 is LNHDA and CDR2 is SQIVND (reference sequence). Trimming took 7 bases from V and 3 from J; bases not matched to a gene: 9. The CDR3 spans 14 residues. The CDR3 region has the DNA TGTGCCAGTAATTTCGAGACAGGGAACTACGAGCAGTACTTC. It yields the protein CASNFETGNYEQYF.

This clonotype was recorded many times. V is TRBV29-1 and J is TRBJ1-1; tentative D call: TRBD1 (5 bases). The CDR3 totals 12 residues. Deletions cut 6 bases from V and 1 base from J, with 9 bases between. The germline V gene has CDR1 SQVTM and CDR2 ANQGSEA. CDR3 in amino acids: CSVRAANTEAFF. The CDR3 DNA reads TGCAGCGTCAGGGCAGCGAACACTGAAGCTTTCTTT.

The genes are TRBV6-1 and TRBJ2-7, with D tentatively TRBD2 (6 bases). Germline assignment: CDR1 MNHNS and CDR2 SASEGT. The CDR3 totals 16 residues. Trimming shortened V by 1 base and J by 0 bases, and 13 bases separated the two germline ends. This CDR3 is CASSEGGSGNSYEQYF. The CDR3 bases are TGTGCCAGCAGTGAAGGAGGTAGCGGTAACTCCTACGAGCAGTACTTC.

This chain connects TRBV20-1 to TRBJ1-5; tentatively, D is TRBD1 (5 bases). Between the trimmed V and J ends, which lost 0 bases and 1 base, there was a span of 16 bases. There are 17 residues in the CDR3. Germline CDR1 DFQATT, CDR2 SNEGSKA (reference sequence). The DNA of the CDR3 is TGCAGTGCTAGAGATCTGACCCCGGGGGGAAGCAATCAGCCCCAGCATTTT. This encodes CSARDLTPGGSNQPQHF.

The J gene is TRBJ1-1, the V gene TRBV18; TRBD1 aligns across 7 bases. Germline lookup yields CDR1 KGHSH and CDR2 LQKENI. The CDR3 contains 17 residues. J gave up 0 bases and V 3 bases, and 10 bases lay outside the gene matches. The chain's CDR3 is CASSPELGGRVNTEAFF. The CDR3 DNA follows: TGTGCCAGCTCACCGGAATTAGGGGGCCGTGTGAACACTGAAGCTTTCTTT.

V is TRBV19 and J is TRBJ2-5; a weak D match, TRBD1 (6 bases). This CDR3 comprises 14 residues. Germline loops: CDR1 LNHDA, CDR2 SQIVND (reference sequence). The V end lost 5 bases, the J end lost 5 bases, and 15 bases lay between the germline ends. CDR3 nucleotide sequence: TGTGCCAGTAGTCCCCGGACAGAACGGGAGACCCAGTACTTC. Amino acids: CASSPRTERETQYF.

The table lists this clonotype with many counts. This chain connects TRBV12-5 to TRBJ1-1; D is unclear. Trimming shortened V by 2 bases and J by 1 base, and 5 bases separated the two germline ends. Germline CDR1 reads LGHNT; CDR2 reads FRNRAP. This CDR3 is 13 amino acids long. CDR3: CASGLKGNTEAFF. The CDR3 nucleotides read TGTGCTAGTGGTTTGAAGGGGAACACTGAAGCTTTCTTT.

This clonotype was counted many times. The genes are TRBV20-1 and TRBJ1-6, with TRBD1 matching 8 bases. This CDR3 comprises 16 residues. Per germline, CDR1 DFQATT and CDR2 SNEGSKA (reference sequence). V gave up 0 bases and J gave up 5 bases; unmatched junction bases: 6. This CDR3 reads CSARDIAGGDNSPLHF. CDR3 sequence (DNA): TGCAGTGCTAGAGATATAGCAGGGGGCGATAATTCACCCCTCCACTTT.